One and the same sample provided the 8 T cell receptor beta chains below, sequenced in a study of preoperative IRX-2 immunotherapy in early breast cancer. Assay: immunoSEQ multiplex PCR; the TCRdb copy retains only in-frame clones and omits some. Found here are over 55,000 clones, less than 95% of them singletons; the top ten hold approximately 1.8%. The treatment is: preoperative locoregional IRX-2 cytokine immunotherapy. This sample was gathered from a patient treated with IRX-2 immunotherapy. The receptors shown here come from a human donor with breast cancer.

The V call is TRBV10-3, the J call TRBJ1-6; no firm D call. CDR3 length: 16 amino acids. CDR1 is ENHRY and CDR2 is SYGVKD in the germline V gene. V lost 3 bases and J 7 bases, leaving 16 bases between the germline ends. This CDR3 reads CAISDPSRVWNSPLHF. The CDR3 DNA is TGTGCCATCAGTGACCCTTCGAGGGTCTGGAATTCACCCCTCCACTTT.

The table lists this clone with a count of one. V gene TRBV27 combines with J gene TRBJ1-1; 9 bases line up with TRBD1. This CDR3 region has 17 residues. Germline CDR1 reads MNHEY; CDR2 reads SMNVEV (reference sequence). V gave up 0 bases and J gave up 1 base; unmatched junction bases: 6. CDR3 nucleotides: TGTGCCAGCAGTTTATCCGGGACAGGGTGGAGGAACACTGAAGCTTTCTTT. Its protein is CASSLSGTGWRNTEAFF.

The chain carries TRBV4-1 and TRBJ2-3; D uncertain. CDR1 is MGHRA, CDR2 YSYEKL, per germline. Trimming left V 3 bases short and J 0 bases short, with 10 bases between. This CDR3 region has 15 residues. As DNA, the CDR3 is TGCGCCAGCAGCCAGAGCTGGCCCAGCACAGATACGCAGTATTTT. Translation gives CASSQSWPSTDTQYF.

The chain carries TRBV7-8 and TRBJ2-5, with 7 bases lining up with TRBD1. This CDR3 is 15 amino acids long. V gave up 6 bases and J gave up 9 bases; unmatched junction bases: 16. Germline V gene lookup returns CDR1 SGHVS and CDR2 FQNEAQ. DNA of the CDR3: TGTGCCAGCAGATGGACTTCTACAGGGGAAGGGGCCCAGTACTTC. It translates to CASRWTSTGEGAQYF.

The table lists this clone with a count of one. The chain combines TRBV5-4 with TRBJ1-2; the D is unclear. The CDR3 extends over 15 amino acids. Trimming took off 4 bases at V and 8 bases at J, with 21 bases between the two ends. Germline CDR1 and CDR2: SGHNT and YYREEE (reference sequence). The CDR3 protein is CASSLGPSVWKGYTF. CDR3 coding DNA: TGTGCCAGCAGCCTTGGTCCCAGTGTATGGAAGGGCTACACCTTC. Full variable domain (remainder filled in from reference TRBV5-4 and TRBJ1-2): ETGVTQSPTHLIKTRGQQVTLRCSSQSGHNTVSWYQQALGQGPQFIFQYYREEENGRGNFPPRFSGLQFPNYSSELNVNALELDDSALYLCASSLGPSVWKGYTFGSGTRLTVV.

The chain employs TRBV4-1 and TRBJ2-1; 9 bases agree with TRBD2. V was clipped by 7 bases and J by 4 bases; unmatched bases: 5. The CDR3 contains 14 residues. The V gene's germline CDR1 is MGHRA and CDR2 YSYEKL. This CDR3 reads CASKPSGEYNEQFF. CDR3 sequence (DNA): TGCGCCAGCAAACCTAGCGGGGAATACAATGAGCAGTTCTTC.

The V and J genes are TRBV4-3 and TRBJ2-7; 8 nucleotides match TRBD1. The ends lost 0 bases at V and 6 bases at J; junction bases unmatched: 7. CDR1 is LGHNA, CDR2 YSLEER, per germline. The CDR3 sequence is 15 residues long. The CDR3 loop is CASSQEATGGSEQYF. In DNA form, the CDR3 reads TGCGCCAGCAGCCAAGAGGCCACAGGGGGGAGCGAGCAGTACTTC.

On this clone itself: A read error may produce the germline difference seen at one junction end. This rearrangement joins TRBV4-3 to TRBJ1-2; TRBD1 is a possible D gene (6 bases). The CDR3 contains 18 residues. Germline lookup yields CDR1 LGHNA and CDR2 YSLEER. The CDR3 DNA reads TGCGCCAGCAGCCAAGATGTGGGGGGGGCTAGAGCTAACTATGACTACACCTTC. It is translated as CASSQDVGGARANYDYTF.